This TCR beta chain stems from a study of cytomegalovirus exposure and HLA in healthy donors. Study-level results: Some segments of the V type, notably TRBV6-2 and TRBV6-3, were excluded as indistinguishable. An ancestry cluster, one associated with Asian ancestry, reportedly showed fewer N-insertions than the 666-donor mean in a later analysis.

Donors in the study were healthy people who gave bone marrow. The ends lost 10 bases at V and 7 bases at J; junction bases unmatched: 12. The CDR3 totals 13 residues. The germline gives CDR1 SEHNR, CDR2 FQNEAQ (reference sequence). Of note for this clone: The antigen is not known.

The primer mix had 60 Vbeta and 13 Jbeta primers. Generated by immunoSEQ multiplex PCR, the TCRdb table keeps only in-frame clones and is missing some. The table has some 160,000 clones, 70% to 85% seen once. Specimen: PBMCs. This sequence originates from a male donor in good health and CMV-seronegative. The chain uses TRBV7-9 and TRBJ1-2; TRBD1 aligns across 7 bases. Written as DNA, the CDR3 is TGTGCCACCAACGCCGGAGGGGGCTTTGGCTACACCTTC. It yields the protein CATNAGGGFGYTF.